The rows below give T cell receptor beta chains drawn from one sample of a study of cytomegalovirus exposure and HLA in healthy donors. Profiling relied on immunoSEQ multiplex PCR, and the TCRdb table lists in-frame clones only, not all of them. Counted here are around 140,000 clones, around four fifths occurring once; the ten biggest clones make up roughly 7.5%. Sequenced material: PBMCs. The source is a male donor in good health and CMV-seronegative. Both conserved end residues are part of each CDR3. A D gene is named only where the DNA matches it firmly. A clone size is listed for some rows: how often the clone was seen (once, few, many), or a class if it is expanded.

TRBJ2-3 | . | TRBD2 | TRBV27 | CASSFPAGGSDTQYF
TRBJ2-2 | few | TRBD1 | TRBV15 | CATSRDRQGTGELFF
TRBJ2-1 | few | TRBD2 | TRBV7-9 | CASSSLAGGPYNEQFF
TRBJ2-1 | . | TRBD2 | TRBV13 | CASSSGLAGGLEDNEQFF
TRBJ2-2 | . | TRBD1 | TRBV29-1 | CSVETTGTAMGELFF
TRBJ1-6 | . | . | TRBV4-1 | CASSQDWGGVNSPLHF
TRBJ2-5 | . | TRBD2 | TRBV7-2 | CASRPRLAGGETQYF
TRBJ2-5 | . | . | TRBV5-1 | CASSPDSRETQYF
TRBJ2-2 | . | . | TRBV7-9 | CANSMDYTNTGELFF
TRBJ2-1 | . | TRBD1 | TRBV11-1 | CASSRGTGDYNEQFF
TRBJ2-2 | once | TRBD1 | TRBV28 | CASSTGQVELFF
TRBJ1-6 | . | TRBD1 | TRBV30 | CAWSVGTGNLSPLHF
TRBJ2-2 | . | . | TRBV25-1 | CASTSHTGELFF
TRBJ1-5 | few | TRBD1 | TRBV5-1 | CASSLQGWPDQPQHF
TRBJ1-5 | . | . | TRBV6-5 | CASSYSRRGDQPQHF
TRBJ1-1 | . | . | TRBV18 | CASSEGRNTEAFF
TRBJ1-2 | . | . | TRBV7-2 | CASSPFVGNYGYTF
TRBJ1-2 | . | TRBD1 | TRBV7-9 | CASSLDREVDGYTF
TRBJ2-1 | few | . | TRBV5-1 | CASSLDGSYNEQFF
TRBJ1-2 | . | . | TRBV18 | CASSLDRSYGYTF
TRBJ1-3 | few | . | TRBV29-1 | CSVAGNPGNTIYF
TRBJ1-5 | . | . | TRBV6-1 | CASSASGISNQPQHF
TRBJ1-5 | . | . | TRBV18 | CASSYDNSVQPQHF
TRBJ1-1 | few | . | TRBV29-1 | CSVIGRRLEAFF
TRBJ2-7 | once | . | TRBV7-9 | CASEDSSYEQYF
TRBJ1-3 | . | . | TRBV18 | CASSQTRVSGNTIYF
TRBJ2-1 | few | TRBD2 | TRBV29-1 | CSGGLAGGNEQFF
TRBJ1-2 | . | TRBD1 | TRBV30 | CAWSGTGTNYGYTF
TRBJ2-1 | . | . | TRBV7-6 | CASSTPGWGPGDNEQFF
TRBJ2-3 | few | TRBD1 | TRBV28 | CASSSTGADTQYF
TRBJ2-7 | . | TRBD1 | TRBV5-1 | CASSSGTGYEQYF